This is a list of T cell receptor beta chains from one sample in a study of somatic mutations in cytotoxic T cells in rheumatoid arthritis. The table came from immunoSEQ multiplex PCR; TCRdb's copy has only in-frame clones and leaves some out. The sample has approximately 9,700 clones; 85% are singletons. Material for sequencing was CD8+ T cells sorted from blood. The receptors were sampled from an adult with rheumatoid arthritis. Both conserved end residues are part of each CDR3.

V	CDR3
TRBV25-1	CASSEFFGTGPYEQYF
TRBV2	CARTVNTGELFF
TRBV29-1	CSVWGQSYEQYF
TRBV5-6	CASSSGTGEHTEAFF
TRBV10-1	CASSGGRNSYEQYF
TRBV9	CASSVRDLSTPNEKLFF
TRBV11-3	CASSLDRVGSLDTGELFF
TRBV19	CASSDRDNLVYGYTF
TRBV27	CASSFVGGTAEAFF
TRBV29-1	CSVASGGTLNTGELFF
TRBV5-1	CASSPGRITTNEKLFF
TRBV7-9	CASSSETGQETQYF
TRBV7-8	CASSISLSYEQYF
TRBV11-2	CASSLIQGAGENEQFF
TRBV6-5	CASSYFGREQFF
TRBV7-9	CASSLYTSGGSEQFF
TRBV15	CATSRGEQGAGDEQYF
TRBV9	CASSSEGGYNGYTF
TRBV5-3	CARSLGVGLAGVYEQYF
TRBV19	CASKVGAGKQFF
TRBV10-3	CAISGSGGGTGELFF
TRBV27	CASSLTGVSPLHF
TRBV4-1	CASSQEGGSNYGYTF
TRBV9	CASSGETNTQYF
TRBV10-3	CAIREWRDPVAEAFF
TRBV9	CASTDRASAGISNEQFF
TRBV27	CASRYTQVWRHTDTQYF
TRBV7-3	CASSLTGRTEAFF
TRBV6-5	CASSYGDRGGVAEAFF
TRBV28	CASRRKPGNYGYTF
TRBV5-1	CASSGTGGTWAFF
TRBV6-1	CASSEAAALVSYNEQFF
TRBV27	CASSAHGEQYF